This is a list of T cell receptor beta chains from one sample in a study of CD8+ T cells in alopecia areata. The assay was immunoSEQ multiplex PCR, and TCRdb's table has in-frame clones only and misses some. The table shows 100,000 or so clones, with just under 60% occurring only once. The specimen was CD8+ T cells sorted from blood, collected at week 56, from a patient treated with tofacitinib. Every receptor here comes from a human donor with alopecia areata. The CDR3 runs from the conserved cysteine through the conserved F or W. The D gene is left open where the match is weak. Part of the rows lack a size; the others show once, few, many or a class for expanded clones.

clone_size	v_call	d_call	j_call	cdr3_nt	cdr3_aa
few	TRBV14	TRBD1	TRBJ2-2	TGTGCCAGCAGCCCGGACAGGGGGCTAGCCGGGGAGCTGTTTTTT	CASSPDRGLAGELFF
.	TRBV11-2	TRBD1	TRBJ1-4	TGTGCCAGCAGCGGGACAGGGGGAGGAGAAAAACTGTTTTTT	CASSGTGGGEKLFF
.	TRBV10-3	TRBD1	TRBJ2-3	TGTGCCATCAAGGGGGACAGCTTCACAGATACGCAGTATTTT	CAIKGDSFTDTQYF
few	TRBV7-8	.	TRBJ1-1	TGTGCCAGCAGCTTACACAGGGATCCTGAAGCTTTCTTT	CASSLHRDPEAFF
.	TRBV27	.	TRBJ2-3	TGTGCCAGCAGTTCCGGACAGCGCACAGATACGCAGTATTTT	CASSSGQRTDTQYF
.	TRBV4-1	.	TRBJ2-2	TGCGCCAGCAGCATCCGGGAAGATTACACCGGGGAGCTGTTTTTT	CASSIREDYTGELFF
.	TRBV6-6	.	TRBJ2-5	TGTGCCAGCAGTTACGAGGGGTTCGGCCAAGAGACCCAGTACTTC	CASSYEGFGQETQYF
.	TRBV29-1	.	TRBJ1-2	TGCAGCGTTGGAAGGGCATTTAGGGGGAGGGATAACTATGGCTACACCTTC	CSVGRAFRGRDNYGYTF
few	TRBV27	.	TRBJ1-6	TGTGCCAGCAGTAAGACCTATAATTCACCCCTCCACTTT	CASSKTYNSPLHF
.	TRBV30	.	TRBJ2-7	TGTGCCTGCTTACTCCCCAACTACGAGCAGTACTTC	CACLLPNYEQYF
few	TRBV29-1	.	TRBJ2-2	TGCACCGTATTGGACGGCCACGGGGAGCTGTTTTTT	CTVLDGHGELFF
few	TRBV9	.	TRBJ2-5	TGTGCCAGCAGCGACCGACAGGACCAAGAGACCCAGTACTTC	CASSDRQDQETQYF
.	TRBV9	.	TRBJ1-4	TGTGCCAGCAGCATCAGGACGGAGGGAAAACTGTTTTTT	CASSIRTEGKLFF
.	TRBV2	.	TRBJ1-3	TGTGCCAGCAGTGAAGCGCTTATACCTTTCTCTGGAAACACCATATATTTT	CASSEALIPFSGNTIYF
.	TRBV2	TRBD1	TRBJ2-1	TGTGCCAGCAGTGAAGGGGACAGGTCCTACAATGAGCAGTTCTTC	CASSEGDRSYNEQFF
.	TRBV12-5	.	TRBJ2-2	TGTGCTAGTGGTTTGCCGGGACTCGGGGAGCTGTTTTTT	CASGLPGLGELFF
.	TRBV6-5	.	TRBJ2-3	TGTGCCAGCAGCTACCCGTGGGATACGCAGTATTTT	CASSYPWDTQYF
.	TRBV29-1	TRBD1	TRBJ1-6	TGCAGCGTCGCCACAGGGGGTAATTCACCCCTCCACTTT	CSVATGGNSPLHF
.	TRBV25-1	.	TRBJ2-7	TGTGCCAGCAGTGAATATCTTAGTTGGGTGCAGTACTTC	CASSEYLSWVQYF
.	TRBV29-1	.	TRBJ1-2	TGCAGCGACCAGACAGAATATGGCTACACCTTC	CSDQTEYGYTF
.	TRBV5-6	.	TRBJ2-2	TGTGCCAGCAGCTTGGCTACAGGGTTGGGCACCGGGGAGCTGTTTTTT	CASSLATGLGTGELFF
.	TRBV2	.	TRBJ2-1	TGTGCCAGCAGGGCCGGACAGTACAATGAGCAGTTCTTC	CASRAGQYNEQFF
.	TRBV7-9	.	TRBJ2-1	TGTGCCAGCAGCTTAGAACTTCCCCTGCGGTTCTTC	CASSLELPLRFF
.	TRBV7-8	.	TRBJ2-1	TGTGCCAGCAGCACCACAGGGAGTGAGCAGTTCTTC	CASSTTGSEQFF
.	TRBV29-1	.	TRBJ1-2	TGCAGCGTTGAGTGGGATGGCTACACCTTC	CSVEWDGYTF
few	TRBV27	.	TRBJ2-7	TGTGCCAGCAGTTTATCAGGGGGTTTAGTCTACGAGCAGTACTTC	CASSLSGGLVYEQYF
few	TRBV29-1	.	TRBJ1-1	TGCAGCGTTCTTGTGGTGACAGGGAACACTGAAGCTTTCTTT	CSVLVVTGNTEAFF
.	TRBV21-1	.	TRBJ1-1	TGTGCCAGCAGCAAAGGAGAGGGTACGGTTCGCACTGAAGCTTTCTTT	CASSKGEGTVRTEAFF
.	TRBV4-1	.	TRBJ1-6	TGCGCCAGCAGCCACGACAGTGATTCACCCCTCCACTTT	CASSHDSDSPLHF
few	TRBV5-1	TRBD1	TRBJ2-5	TGCGCCAGCAGCGCGGAAACCGGGACAGGTCAGGAGACCCAGTACTTC	CASSAETGTGQETQYF
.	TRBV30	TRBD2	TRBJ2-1	TGTGCCTGGAAGATTAGCGGGTCCGAATCAAATGAGCAGTTCTTC	CAWKISGSESNEQFF
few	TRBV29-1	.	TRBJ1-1	TGCAGCGGCAGGGCAGGGAGGGGGACCTCGAACACTGAAGCTTTCTTT	CSGRAGRGTSNTEAFF
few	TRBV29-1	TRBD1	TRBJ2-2	TGCAGCGTTGACACAGGGGGCGCCGACACCGGGGAGCTGTTTTTT	CSVDTGGADTGELFF
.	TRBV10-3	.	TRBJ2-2	TGTGCCGTTCGGGGCGAATGGGGCACCGGGGAGCTGTTTTTT	CAVRGEWGTGELFF
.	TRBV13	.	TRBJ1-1	TGTGCCAGCAGCTTACAGGGTGGATCCACTGAAGCTTTCTTT	CASSLQGGSTEAFF
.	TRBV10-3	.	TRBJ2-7	TGTGCCGCCACGGGACCCTCCTACGAGCAGTACTTC	CAATGPSYEQYF
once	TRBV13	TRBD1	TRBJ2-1	TGTGCCAGCAGCAACCGGACAGGGGATAATGAGCAGTTCTTC	CASSNRTGDNEQFF
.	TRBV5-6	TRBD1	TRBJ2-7	TGTGCCAGCAGCCCGGGACAGAACGAGCAGTACTTC	CASSPGQNEQYF
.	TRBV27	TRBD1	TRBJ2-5	TGTGCCAGCAGTAGCGACAGGGGAGGAGAGACCCAGTACTTC	CASSSDRGGETQYF
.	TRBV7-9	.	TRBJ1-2	TGTGCCAGCAGCCCCTGGCAAGGGGGCTACACCTTC	CASSPWQGGYTF
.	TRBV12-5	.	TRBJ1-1	TGTGCTAGTGGCTCCCTCACTGAAGCTTTCTTT	CASGSLTEAFF